This entry features one T cell receptor (beta chain) sequence. What it recognizes is unknown. The data belong to a study of cytomegalovirus exposure and HLA in healthy donors. The study's findings and limits: In a later analysis, HLA-C alleles had the fewest associated TCRs, DRB1 alleles the most. Among donors in an Asian-associated ancestry cluster, a later analysis reportedly found fewer N-insertions than the approximately 670-donor mean. Because they were indistinguishable, some V segments, including TRBV6-2 and TRBV6-3, were excluded. Links to common viral pathogens appeared, in a later analysis, for several of the most significant clusters.

V was pared by 0 bases and J by 1 base, with 9 bases between. CDR1 and CDR2 from the germline V gene are SEHNR and FQNEAQ (reference sequence). The CDR3 length is 15 residues. The PCR had 60 Vbeta and 13 Jbeta primers. Measured with immunoSEQ multiplex PCR; TCRdb has only the in-frame clones, and not every one. This sample's clone table lists tens of thousands of clones. This sequence originates from a man younger than 35 in good health and CMV-seropositive. The chain has TRBV7-9 and TRBJ1-1; the D gene is possibly TRBD1 (5 bases). Specimen: PBMCs. CDR3 nucleotide sequence: TGTGCCAGCAGCTTAGCGGGGCAGGGGAACACTGAAGCTTTCTTT. It codes for CASSLAGQGNTEAFF.